This T cell receptor beta chain was recovered during a study of T cell clusters in autoimmune cytopenias. Study-wide results and limits: TRB repertoire shifts in secondary cytopenia and chronic lymphocytic leukemia mostly reflected lymphoma, not autoimmunity. Primary autoimmune cytopenia patients appeared to lack physiological T cell clusters present in healthy donors.

One tube held mixed TRB-A and TRB-B primer pools for touch-down PCR. Reprocessing the multiplex PCR reads, TCRdb reports a single entry for every CDR3 protein and omits DNA. The sample table includes under 7,500 distinct CDR3 sequences. Roughly 40,000 genome equivalents of blood DNA were amplified for TRB. Germline CDR1 and CDR2: SGHDT and YYEEEE. The CDR3 has 14 amino acids. Concerning this clonotype itself: Its antigen is not known.

The receptor was derived from a human donor with an autoimmune cytopenia or autoimmune hepatitis (not recorded which). V and J are TRBV5-6 and TRBJ2-5; TCRdb lists TRBD1, though no DNA is available to test this call. What was sequenced was peripheral blood. The chain's CDR3 is CASRTERRQETQYF.